Listed below are T cell receptor beta chains from one sample, sequenced in a study of blood T cells in healthy people across ages. TCRdb passed the 5' RACE reads through MiXCR, listing each CDR3 protein once. This sample has around 990,000 distinct CDR3 sequences; 35% to 40% occur once, and the top ten carry around 14%. The sample taken for sequencing was blood. The receptors come from a man aged 18 to 30 in good health. The CDR3 runs from the conserved cysteine through the conserved F or W.

J gene: TRBJ2-7; V gene: TRBV7-6; CDR3 length: 15; CDR3 protein: CASSLEAGKTYEQYF
J gene: TRBJ2-1; V gene: TRBV7-2; CDR3 length: 15; CDR3 protein: CASSLGVGAYNEQFF
J gene: TRBJ2-3; V gene: TRBV28; CDR3 length: 16; CDR3 protein: CAAKATGETSTDTQYF
J gene: TRBJ2-7; V gene: TRBV20-1; CDR3 length: 14; CDR3 protein: CSARDPRDSYEQYF
J gene: TRBJ1-1; V gene: TRBV2; CDR3 length: 14; CDR3 protein: CASWKGQQNTEAFF
J gene: TRBJ1-2; V gene: TRBV9; CDR3 length: 14; CDR3 protein: CASSVDDLNYGYTF
J gene: TRBJ1-1; V gene: TRBV7-8; CDR3 length: 16; CDR3 protein: CASSPERRGGNTEAFF
J gene: TRBJ1-2; V gene: TRBV20-1; CDR3 length: 14; CDR3 protein: CSARTDGGAYGYTF
J gene: TRBJ2-1; V gene: TRBV5-5; CDR3 length: 10; CDR3 protein: CASRSNEQFF
J gene: TRBJ1-2; V gene: TRBV3-1; CDR3 length: 18; CDR3 protein: CASSGVFDRGPINYGYTF
J gene: TRBJ1-1; V gene: TRBV29-1; CDR3 length: 16; CDR3 protein: CSVDLRGTRRNTEAFF
J gene: TRBJ1-4; V gene: TRBV27; CDR3 length: 13; CDR3 protein: CASSLQTNEKLFF
J gene: TRBJ2-7; V gene: TRBV5-1; CDR3 length: 17; CDR3 protein: CASSSRGSDSSSYEQYF
J gene: TRBJ2-7; V gene: TRBV13; CDR3 length: 15; CDR3 protein: CASSPTGLMPYEQYF
J gene: TRBJ2-3; V gene: TRBV7-2; CDR3 length: 18; CDR3 protein: CASSLPIGNSPSGDTQYF
J gene: TRBJ1-5; V gene: TRBV6-2/TRBV6-3; CDR3 length: 21; CDR3 protein: CASSFTDTYGGGTAYNQPRHF
J gene: TRBJ1-2; V gene: TRBV29-1; CDR3 length: 15; CDR3 protein: CSVLPSDLLDYGYTF
J gene: TRBJ2-1; V gene: TRBV7-2; CDR3 length: 17; CDR3 protein: CASSPRGGGPPYNEQFF
J gene: TRBJ2-5; V gene: TRBV28; CDR3 length: 14; CDR3 protein: CASKPGGFQETQYF
J gene: TRBJ1-2; V gene: TRBV4-3; CDR3 length: 18; CDR3 protein: CASSQDMPAHVIPYGYTF
J gene: TRBJ2-5; V gene: TRBV24-1; CDR3 length: 16; CDR3 protein: CATSDLGTGAQETQYF
J gene: TRBJ2-5; V gene: TRBV7-9; CDR3 length: 13; CDR3 protein: CASGLATEETQYF
J gene: TRBJ1-2; V gene: TRBV10-3; CDR3 length: 14; CDR3 protein: CAISEGGGGGGYTF
J gene: -; V gene: TRBV7-2; CDR3 length: 14; CDR3 protein: CANSLDGVQETQYF
J gene: TRBJ2-2; V gene: TRBV4-3; CDR3 length: 17; CDR3 protein: CASSQGHGQGLPGELFF